These 31 T cell receptor beta chains came from one sample sequenced in a study of OX40 agonist ivuxolimab in advanced cancers. The table came from immunoSEQ multiplex PCR; TCRdb's copy has only in-frame clones and leaves some out. The repertoire holds 55,000 to 60,000 clones, around 85% seen once, with approximately 2.8% in the top ten. Sample: CD4+ or CD8+ T cells sorted from blood, taken in a trial of the OX40 agonist ivuxolimab. The receptors come from an adult with an advanced solid tumor such as melanoma, head and neck, liver or kidney cancer.

The chain couples TRBV6-5 to TRBJ1-4; TRBD1 matches at 9 bases. The CDR3 totals 12 residues. The germline V gene has CDR1 MNHEY and CDR2 SVGAGI. Losses at the gene ends were 6 bases for V and 7 bases for J; bases not matched to a gene: 0. CDR3 region: CASRDRGEKLFF. The CDR3 DNA follows: TGTGCCAGCAGGGACAGGGGTGAAAAACTGTTTTTT.

J is TRBJ1-5 and V is TRBV7-9; 7 bases fit TRBD1. The ends lost 7 bases at V and 2 bases at J; junction bases unmatched: 17. Per germline, CDR1 SEHNR and CDR2 FQNEAQ (reference sequence). The CDR3 is 18 residues long. The CDR3 is CASIALGQPGMGNQPQHF. The CDR3 bases are TGTGCCAGCATCGCCTTGGGACAGCCAGGGATGGGCAATCAGCCCCAGCATTTT.

The chain recombines TRBV7-2 with TRBJ1-2, with D unclear. The CDR3 extends over 15 amino acids. Trimming cost V 6 bases and J 0 bases, with 14 bases left between them. Per the germline V gene, CDR1 is SGHTA and CDR2 is FQGNSA. CDR3 DNA sequence: TGTGCCAGCAGTCTAGAAGGCAGTACTAACTATGGCTACACCTTC. Translation: CASSLEGSTNYGYTF.

CDR3 sequence: CASSLVGVLNTEAFF. CDR3 nucleotide sequence: TGTGCCAGCAGCTTAGTTGGAGTCCTGAACACTGAAGCTTTCTTT. This chain uses TRBV7-3 with TRBJ1-1; D remains unclear. This CDR3 is 15 amino acids long. CDR1 SGHTA and CDR2 FQGTGA come from the germline V gene. The germline V and J ends were trimmed by 2 bases and 0 bases, with 10 bases remaining between them.

In DNA, the CDR3 is TGTGCCAGCAGCGGGCCCCCGACCTACGAGCAGTACTTC. Protein product: CASSGPPTYEQYF. This rearrangement joins TRBV11-3 to TRBJ2-7; D call uncertain. The CDR3 consists of 13 residues. V was trimmed by 5 bases and J by 2 bases, leaving 10 bases between them. CDR1 is SGHNT and CDR2 is YENEEA in the germline V gene.

The chain links TRBV11-2 to TRBJ2-7; D gene uncertain. Trimming removed 1 base at V and 6 bases at J, with 16 bases between. CDR3 length: 15 amino acids. Germline V lookup: CDR1 SGHAT, CDR2 FQNNGV. The CDR3 nucleotides are TGTGCCAGCAGCTTAGGGTCTGACTCAATAACCGAGCAGTACTTC. Its translation is CASSLGSDSITEQYF.

This chain links TRBV9 with TRBJ2-7; 9 nucleotides align to TRBD2. The CDR3 sequence is 16 residues long. Germline lookup yields CDR1 SGDLS and CDR2 YYNGEE. The V gene end was trimmed by 3 bases and the J gene end by 2 bases; junction bases not matched to a gene: 9. CDR3 residues: CASSAALAGQTYEQYF. CDR3 bases: TGTGCCAGCAGCGCGGCCCTAGCGGGACAGACCTACGAGCAGTACTTC.

The rearrangement joins TRBV5-1 to TRBJ1-1, with a possible D match to TRBD1 (6 bases). The CDR3 covers 14 residues. The germline gives CDR1 SGHRS, CDR2 YFSETQ. Trimming pared 1 base from V and 1 base from J, leaving 8 bases between. The CDR3 nucleotides read TGCGCCAGCAGCTTGTGGGACACGAACACTGAAGCTTTCTTT. This translates into CASSLWDTNTEAFF.

This clone is judged medium-sized. This sequence joins TRBV5-1 and TRBJ1-1; D possibly corresponds to TRBD1 (6 bases). V was cut by 1 base and J by 3 bases, with 13 bases left in between. Germline CDR1 SGHRS, CDR2 YFSETQ. The CDR3 has 15 residues. The DNA of the CDR3 is TGCGCCAGCAGCTTGTACAGGGAGGGGGACACTGAAGCTTTCTTT. This translates into CASSLYREGDTEAFF.

The rearrangement links TRBV19 to TRBJ1-5; D not certain. With 7 bases removed from V and 1 base from J, the gap between germline ends came to 8 bases. Germline V gene lookup returns CDR1 LNHDA and CDR2 SQIVND (reference sequence). This CDR3 comprises 13 residues. The CDR3 is CASTISSNQPQHF. The CDR3, as DNA: TGTGCCAGTACGATCTCGAGCAATCAGCCCCAGCATTTT.

The rearrangement joins TRBV19 to TRBJ1-3; no reliable D call. CDR3 length equals 15 residues. Germline V gene lookup returns CDR1 LNHDA and CDR2 SQIVND (reference sequence). Trimming shortened V by 6 bases and J by 1 base, and 13 bases separated the two germline ends. The CDR3 nucleotides are TGTGCCAGTAGCCCGAACTCGTTGTCTGGAAACACCATATATTTT. It specifies CASSPNSLSGNTIYF.

CDR3 sequence reads: CASRPAALAGRETQYF. The CDR3 DNA reads as TGTGCCAGCAGACCCGCGGCACTAGCGGGACGGGAGACCCAGTACTTC. The chain has TRBV27 and TRBJ2-5; 10 bases are shared with TRBD2. The ends lost 6 bases at V and 5 bases at J; junction bases unmatched: 12. The CDR3 length is 16 residues. Germline loops: CDR1 MNHEY, CDR2 SMNVEV (reference sequence).

This clone was counted a single time. V and J are TRBV7-9 and TRBJ2-2, with D tentatively TRBD1 or TRBD2 (5 bases each). This CDR3 spans 17 amino acids. V was clipped by 4 bases and J by 2 bases, with 17 bases between them. Germline values: CDR1 SEHNR, CDR2 FQNEAQ (reference sequence). The CDR3 DNA sequence: TGTGCCAGCAGCTCGGGATGGACACCTGTCAACACCGGGGAGCTGTTTTTT. Residues: CASSSGWTPVNTGELFF.

This clone was counted only a few times. V usage is TRBV4-2 and J usage is TRBJ1-5; 7 bases agree with TRBD1. Germline CDR1 reads LGHNA; CDR2 reads YNFKEQ. This CDR3 region has 16 residues. V gave up 3 bases and J gave up 3 bases; unmatched junction bases: 8. CDR3: CASSQRPGTDNQPQHF. Here the CDR3 DNA reads TGTGCCAGCAGCCAGAGACCCGGGACAGACAATCAGCCCCAGCATTTT.

This clone was seen a single time. This chain links TRBV11-3 with TRBJ2-5; 11 nucleotides agree with TRBD2. Germline-derived CDR1 and CDR2 are SGHNT and YENEEA. V trimming: 4 bases; J trimming: 4 bases; junction bases outside the gene matches: 11. The CDR3 is 17 residues long. The CDR3 sequence: CASSSPTSGRGVETQYF. As DNA, the CDR3 is TGTGCCAGCAGCTCCCCTACTAGCGGGAGAGGGGTAGAGACCCAGTACTTC. The whole variable domain, remainder taken from reference TRBV11-3 and TRBJ2-5, is EAGVVQSPRYKIIEKKQPVAFWCNPISGHNTLYWYLQNLGQGPELLIRYENEEAVDDSQLPKDRFSAERLKGVDSTLKIQPAELGDSAVYLCASSSPTSGRGVETQYFGPGTRLLVL.

CDR3 DNA: TGTGCCTGGAGTCACCGGGCCTTGACTTACGAGCAGTACTTC. Translation: CAWSHRALTYEQYF. The rearrangement joins TRBV30 to TRBJ2-7; D not resolved. The CDR3 length is 14 residues. Per the germline V gene, CDR1 is GTSNPN and CDR2 is SVGIG (reference sequence). Trimming removed 2 bases at V and 4 bases at J, with 15 bases between.

The V gene is TRBV18, the J gene TRBJ1-3; possibly TRBD1 for D (5 bases). Germline CDR1 is KGHSH and CDR2 is LQKENI. The V end was cut by 0 bases, the J end by 0 bases, with 9 bases between. This CDR3 has 16 amino acids. The CDR3 here is CASSPPGRRSGNTIYF. The DNA for the CDR3 is TGTGCCAGCTCACCACCGGGACGGCGCTCTGGAAACACCATATATTTT.

The rearrangement uses TRBV29-1 and TRBJ1-4, with D hard to call. Germline loops: CDR1 SQVTM, CDR2 ANQGSEA. The CDR3 length is 14 residues. V shed 6 bases and J shed 3 bases, with 14 bases lying between them. CDR3 amino acids: CSVRTGEANEKLFF. CDR3 coding DNA: TGCAGCGTGAGGACGGGTGAGGCTAATGAAAAACTGTTTTTT.

This chain connects TRBV11-2 to TRBJ2-5; 7 bases match TRBD1. The V segment lost 5 bases and the J segment 3 bases; nucleotides outside the gene matches: 12. The CDR3 runs to 16 residues. CDR1 SGHAT and CDR2 FQNNGV come from the germline V gene. The CDR3 sequence: CASSVARGPGEETQYF. CDR3 in DNA: TGTGCCAGCAGCGTAGCGAGGGGGCCTGGTGAAGAGACCCAGTACTTC.

The rearrangement uses TRBV27 and TRBJ2-7; no clear D gene. CDR3 length equals 14 residues. Trimming took 0 bases from V and 1 from J, leaving 7 bases between them. The germline CDR1 and CDR2 sequences are MNHEY and SMNVEV (reference sequence). CDR3 residues: CASSLSSVSYEQYF. The CDR3 region has the DNA TGTGCCAGCAGTTTATCGTCCGTATCCTACGAGCAGTACTTC.

This clone appeared a single time. The rearrangement links TRBV9 to TRBJ2-1; 11 bases agree with TRBD2. Germline loops: CDR1 SGDLS, CDR2 YYNGEE. V shed 2 bases and J 7 bases; nucleotides not matched to a gene: 2. The CDR3 sequence is 14 residues long. CDR3 coding DNA: TGTGCCAGCAGCGTTAGCGGGGGGGCGAATGAGCAGTTCTTC. Translated, it gives CASSVSGGANEQFF.

The V call is TRBV9, the J call TRBJ1-2, with a possible D match to TRBD1 (5 bases). V was clipped by 0 bases and J by 7 bases, with 13 bases between them. This CDR3 has 14 residues. Germline CDR1 is SGDLS and CDR2 is YYNGEE. CDR3 nucleotide sequence: TGTGCCAGCAGCGTAGGGCGGGGCGAAGGTGGCTACACCTTC. This translates into CASSVGRGEGGYTF.

The chain employs TRBV7-3 and TRBJ2-1; 8 bases fit TRBD2. Trimming at V came to 0 bases and at J to 4 bases, leaving 5 bases not matched to a gene. Germline V gene lookup returns CDR1 SGHTA and CDR2 FQGTGA. The CDR3 runs to 16 residues. The CDR3 loop is CASSLTGLAGYNEQFF. Written as DNA, the CDR3 is TGTGCCAGCAGCTTAACCGGGCTAGCGGGTTACAATGAGCAGTTCTTC.

The chain uses TRBV7-6 and TRBJ2-7; no reliable D call. CDR1 is SGHVS, CDR2 FNYEAQ, per germline. The V end lost 1 base, the J end lost 2 bases, and 15 bases lay between the germline ends. The CDR3 consists of 16 residues. In nucleotides, the CDR3 is TGTGCCAGCAGCTTAGGGGTGGGCTCAACTACCTACGAGCAGTACTTC. This sequence encodes CASSLGVGSTTYEQYF.

This chain joins TRBV4-3 and TRBJ2-1; 13 bases align to TRBD2. CDR1 is LGHNA and CDR2 is YSLEER in the germline V gene. The CDR3 covers 17 residues. V lost 8 bases and J lost 6; bases outside the gene matches: 13. The CDR3 protein is CASATALTSGGTNEQFF. For the CDR3, the DNA is TGCGCCAGCGCGACGGCTCTGACTAGCGGGGGGACCAATGAGCAGTTCTTC.

The rearrangement joins TRBV11-3 to TRBJ2-7; D uncertain. This CDR3 contains 15 residues. The germline CDR1 and CDR2 sequences are SGHNT and YENEEA. The V end was cut by 3 bases, the J end by 6 bases, with 18 bases between. Written as DNA, the CDR3 is TGTGCCAGCAGCTTGCCGAGGACCCAACGGGCCGAGCAGTACTTC. Its translation is CASSLPRTQRAEQYF.

This chain uses TRBV30 with TRBJ1-2, with TRBD1 as a possible D gene (5 bases). The CDR3 sequence is 12 residues long. Germline CDR1 reads GTSNPN; CDR2 reads SVGIG (reference sequence). V lost 4 bases to trimming and J lost 2 bases, with 8 bases between them. The CDR3 protein is CAWTGQNYGYTF. CDR3 coding DNA: TGTGCCTGGACAGGGCAGAACTATGGCTACACCTTC.

This clone was detected many times. The V gene is TRBV9, the J gene TRBJ2-3; 15 bases are a match to TRBD2. The germline CDR1 and CDR2 sequences are SGDLS and YYNGEE. V shed 0 bases, J shed 3 bases, and the junction held 8 bases outside the gene matches. The CDR3 totals 19 residues. The CDR3 bases are TGTGCCAGCAGCGTAGGGACTAGCGGGGGGGCCGGAGGTACAGATACGCAGTATTTT. Amino acid sequence: CASSVGTSGGAGGTDTQYF.

The V and J genes are TRBV6-1 and TRBJ2-7; 9 positions agree with TRBD1. Germline V CDR1 and CDR2: MNHNS, SASEGT. J lost 6 bases, V lost 5 bases, and 8 bases had no gene match. This CDR3 region has 14 residues. Here the CDR3 DNA reads TGTGCCAGCAGTACACCGGGACAGGGATCCGAGCAGTACTTC. It encodes CASSTPGQGSEQYF.

This clone was seen just once. The chain carries TRBV5-6 and TRBJ2-3; no definite D call. V lost 4 bases and J 3 bases, leaving 18 bases between the germline ends. Germline V CDR1 and CDR2: SGHDT, YYEEEE. CDR3 length equals 16 residues. In DNA form, the CDR3 reads TGTGCCAGCAGCCCGCTGGCTAACTCGCTGACAGATACGCAGTATTTT. Translating it yields CASSPLANSLTDTQYF.

The chain joins TRBV30 to TRBJ1-2; D might be TRBD1 (6 bases). The V end lost 2 bases, the J end lost 5 bases, and 15 bases lay between the germline ends. There are 14 residues in the CDR3. The germline CDR1 and CDR2 sequences are GTSNPN and SVGIG (reference sequence). CDR3 loop: CAWSFRGARYGYTF. The CDR3 bases are TGTGCCTGGAGTTTTCGGGGGGCAAGGTATGGCTACACCTTC.